The 9 T cell receptor beta chains presented below share a single source sample, sequenced in a study of blood T cell repertoires in COVID-19. Assay: immunoSEQ multiplex PCR; the TCRdb copy retains only in-frame clones and omits some. The sample includes 68,000 or so clones, about 84% of them seen just once. The sequencing input was peripheral blood. Source of these receptors: a human donor in a cohort sampled during active COVID-19.

The chain has TRBV6-5 and TRBJ1-2; 7 bases align to TRBD1. This CDR3 region has 12 residues. Germline V gene sequence: CDR1 MNHEY, CDR2 SVGAGI. V trimming: 10 bases; J trimming: 3 bases; junction bases outside the gene matches: 5. This CDR3 reads CATGDRDYGYTF. CDR3 bases: TGTGCCACCGGCGACAGGGACTATGGCTACACCTTC.

This clone occurred once. The sample carries other DNA sequences with the same CDR3. This sequence joins TRBV7-3 and TRBJ2-5; the D is unclear. Germline V lookup: CDR1 SGHTA, CDR2 FQGTGA. The germline V and J ends were trimmed by 1 base and 5 bases, with 8 bases remaining between them. This CDR3 is 13 amino acids long. CDR3: CASSLNPGETQYF. The CDR3 DNA is TGTGCCAGCAGCTTAAACCCCGGGGAGACCCAGTACTTC.

This clone was detected a few times. The CDR3 reads CASSQDDSGGGETQYF. The CDR3 DNA follows: TGTGCCAGCAGCCAAGATGATAGCGGGGGTGGAGAGACCCAGTACTTC. The gene calls are TRBV3-1 (or the pseudogene TRBV3-2) and TRBJ2-5; 9 nucleotides agree with TRBD2. With 0 bases clipped from V and 4 bases from J, the junction kept 6 bases outside the gene matches. Germline V lookup: CDR1 LGHDT, CDR2 YNNKEL (reference sequence). This CDR3 is 16 amino acids long.

The chain couples TRBV9 to TRBJ1-2; tentatively, D is TRBD1 (6 bases). The germline CDR1 and CDR2 sequences are SGDLS and YYNGEE. This CDR3 is built from 13 residues. Trimming left V 6 bases short and J 4 bases short, with 13 bases between. The CDR3 spells CASNLQGSYGYTF. DNA of the CDR3: TGTGCCAGCAACCTACAGGGTAGCTATGGCTACACCTTC.

For the CDR3, the DNA is TGCGCCAGCAGCTTGGAAGGGGCAAGCTATGGCTACACCTTC. It yields the protein CASSLEGASYGYTF. The chain recombines TRBV5-1 with TRBJ1-2; D might be TRBD1 (5 bases). V lost 0 bases to trimming and J lost 4 bases, with 10 bases between them. Germline V CDR1 and CDR2: SGHRS, YFSETQ. This CDR3 contains 14 residues.

This chain joins TRBV7-2 and TRBJ2-1, with TRBD2 as a possible D gene (6 bases). Deletions cut 1 base from V and 2 bases from J, with 9 bases between. The CDR3 totals 15 residues. From germline, CDR1 is SGHTA and CDR2 FQGNSA. Here the CDR3 reads CASSLVRGTYNEQFF. The CDR3 bases are TGTGCCAGCAGCTTAGTTCGGGGGACCTACAATGAGCAGTTCTTC.

This chain connects TRBV28 to TRBJ2-7, with D maybe TRBD1 (6 bases). The CDR3 covers 14 residues. In germline, CDR1 is MDHEN, CDR2 SYDVKM. V lost 3 bases and J lost 2, with 11 bases in between. This CDR3 is CASSFGQTPYEQYF. In DNA, the CDR3 is TGTGCCAGCAGTTTCGGACAGACACCCTACGAGCAGTACTTC.

This clone was counted only a few times. V usage is TRBV7-8 and J usage is TRBJ2-3; the match to TRBD2 covers 8 bases. V lost 8 bases to trimming and J lost 6 bases; unmatched junction nucleotides: 19. CDR1 SGHVS and CDR2 FQNEAQ come from the germline V gene. There are 17 residues in the CDR3. The CDR3 nucleotides read TGTGCCAGCGTTAGGGTCACCGGGGCGGGGGGTTTGGATACGCAGTATTTT. It is translated as CASVRVTGAGGLDTQYF.

The chain has TRBV10-1 and TRBJ1-5; a weak D match, TRBD1 (5 bases). Germline CDR1 is WNHNN and CDR2 is SYGVQD (reference sequence). V shed 2 bases and J shed 4 bases, with 6 bases lying between them. The length of the CDR3 is 13 residues. The CDR3 nucleotides read TGCGCCAGCAGTGAGAACAGGAATCAGCCCCAGCATTTT. Its translation: CASSENRNQPQHF.